Described below is a single T cell receptor beta chain sequence and its context. This sample is part of a study of blood T cell repertoires in COVID-19. As for the study in general: The United States, Italy and Spain were the sources of the acute and convalescent COVID-19 samples. Sample material is recorded as cDNA or gDNA derived from T cells, B-cell-depleted T cells, or PBMCs.

Per the study methods: From reference gene primer amplification, estimates of nucleated cell counts were derived. The protocol was immunoSEQ multiplex PCR, while the TCRdb copy is restricted to in-frame clones and leaves out a portion. D and trimming come from the DNA, and the V and J calls and clone size come from that table. Counted here are roughly 260,000 clones, 75% to 90% occurring once; the ten biggest clones make up 3.5% to 4.5%. The CDR3 is made up of 15 amino acids. V shed 9 bases, J shed 2 bases, and the junction held 10 bases outside the gene matches. CDR1 is MNHEY, CDR2 SVGAGI, per germline.

This chain joins TRBV6-5 and TRBJ2-3; 8 bases align to TRBD1. The clonotype originates from a woman in her 40s with acute or convalescent COVID-19. The source material was peripheral blood. The CDR3: CASSLDRGNTDTQYF. The DNA of the CDR3 is TGTGCCAGTTCCCTTGACAGGGGTAACACAGATACGCAGTATTTT.